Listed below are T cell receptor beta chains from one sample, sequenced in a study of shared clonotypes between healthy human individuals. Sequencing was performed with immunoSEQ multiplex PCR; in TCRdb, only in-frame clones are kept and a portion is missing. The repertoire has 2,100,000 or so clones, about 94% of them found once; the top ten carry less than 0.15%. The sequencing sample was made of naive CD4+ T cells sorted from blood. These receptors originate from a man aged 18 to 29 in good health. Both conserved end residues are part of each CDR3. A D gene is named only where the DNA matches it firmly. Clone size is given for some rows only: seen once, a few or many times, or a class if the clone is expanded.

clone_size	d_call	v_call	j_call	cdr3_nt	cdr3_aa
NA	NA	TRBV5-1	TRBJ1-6	TGCGCCAGCAGCTTGGTTGGCAGGGGTTATTCACCCCTCCACTTT	CASSLVGRGYSPLHF
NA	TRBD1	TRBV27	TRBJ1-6	TGTGCCAGCAGTTTAGCCTCCTTTTGGACAGGGGTCGGTTCACCCCTCCACTTT	CASSLASFWTGVGSPLHF
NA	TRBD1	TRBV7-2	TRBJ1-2	TGTGCCAGCAGCTCGGACAGGTATTATGGCTACACCTTC	CASSSDRYYGYTF
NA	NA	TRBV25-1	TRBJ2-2	TGTGCCAGCAGTGAACAGGGCCCGAATGCCGGGGAGCTGTTTTTT	CASSEQGPNAGELFF
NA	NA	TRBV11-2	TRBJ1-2	TGTGCCAGCAGCTTATCCCAGGGGAATTGGTATGGCTACACCTTC	CASSLSQGNWYGYTF
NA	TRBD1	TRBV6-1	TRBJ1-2	TGTGCCAGCAGTGGGACAGGGCCCAGAGGCTATGGCTACACCTTC	CASSGTGPRGYGYTF
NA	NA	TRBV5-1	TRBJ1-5	TGCGCCAGCAGCTTGGGGGAGTTTAGCAATCAGCCCCAGCATTTT	CASSLGEFSNQPQHF
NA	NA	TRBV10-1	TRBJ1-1	TGCGCCAGCAGTGAGTCGGGGGTCGCGGGTGCTTTCTTT	CASSESGVAGAFF
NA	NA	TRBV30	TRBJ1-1	TGTGCCTGGAGTGTTGGGCTGCTGAACACTGAAGCTTTCTTT	CAWSVGLLNTEAFF
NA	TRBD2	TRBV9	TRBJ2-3	TGTGCCAGCAGCTCCGTTGACGGGAGGGCCTGGGATACGCAGTATTTT	CASSSVDGRAWDTQYF
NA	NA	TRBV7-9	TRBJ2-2	TGTGCCAGCAGCTCACTTCTAAGGCCACCGGGGGAGCTGTTTTTT	CASSSLLRPPGELFF
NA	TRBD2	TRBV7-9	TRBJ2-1	TGTGCCAGCAGCCATAGCGGGGGGGCTTATGAGCAGTTCTTC	CASSHSGGAYEQFF
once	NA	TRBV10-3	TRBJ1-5	TGTGCCATCAGTGAGTCTGGAGGAAGTCAGCCCCAGCATTTT	CAISESGGSQPQHF
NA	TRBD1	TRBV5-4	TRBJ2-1	TGTGCCAGCAGCCCAGAGGACAGGGCCATGGAGCAGTTCTTC	CASSPEDRAMEQFF
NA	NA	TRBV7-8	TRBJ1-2	TGTGCCAGCAGCGCAGGACTGAGGCATGGCTACACCTTC	CASSAGLRHGYTF
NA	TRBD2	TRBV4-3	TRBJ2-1	TGCGCCAGCAGCCAAGAAGGACTAGCGGGAGAAGGTGGTGAGCAGTTCTTC	CASSQEGLAGEGGEQFF
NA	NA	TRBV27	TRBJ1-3	TGTGCCAGCAGTTTGGGCCCAAACCAGGGAAACACCATATATTTT	CASSLGPNQGNTIYF
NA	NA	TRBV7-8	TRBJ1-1	TGTGCCAGCAGCTTAGGAGGGGGTATAAGCCGTGGTGAAGCTTTCTTT	CASSLGGGISRGEAFF
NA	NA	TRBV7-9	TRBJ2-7	TGTGCCAGCAGTAGAGACCCGATCTACGAGCAGTACTTC	CASSRDPIYEQYF
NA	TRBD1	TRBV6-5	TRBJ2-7	TGTGCCAGCAGTTACTCGTGGGGACAGCAATACGAGCAGTACTTC	CASSYSWGQQYEQYF
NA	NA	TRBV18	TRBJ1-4	TGTGCCAGCTCACCACGGCAGGGCGATTTAAATGAAAAACTGTTTTTT	CASSPRQGDLNEKLFF
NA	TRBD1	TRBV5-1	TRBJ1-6	TGCGCCAGCAGCTTGGGACAGGGGGCTAATTCACCCCTCCACTTT	CASSLGQGANSPLHF
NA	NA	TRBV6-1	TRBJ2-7	TGTGCCAGCGGGGCAGGGGGGCTTGGGGCCTACGAGCAGTACTTC	CASGAGGLGAYEQYF